The entry that follows covers one T cell receptor (beta chain) sequence. Its antigen is unknown. This entry is derived from a study of OX40 agonist ivuxolimab in advanced cancers. Study-wide background: Dose-escalation patients were diagnosed with hepatocellular carcinoma, melanoma, renal cell cancer or head and neck cancer.

The method was immunoSEQ multiplex PCR; TCRdb's version includes in-frame clones alone and lacks a portion of them. The data show roughly 68,000 clones, with about 89% seen just once and under 4.5% held by the top ten. Study results and caveats: Dosing at 0.1 to 3.0 mg/kg was accompanied by clonal expansion of CD4+ and CD8+ blood T cells by week 6. Determination of antigen specificity was not performed for the expanded peripheral T cells. Partial responders dosed at 0.1-3.0 mg/kg displayed clonal expansion ranking among the lowest.

The CDR3 covers 15 residues. The V gene's germline CDR1 is WSHSY and CDR2 SAAADI. The V end was cut by 1 base, the J end by 1 base, with 7 bases between. The TCR was taken from an adult with an advanced solid tumor such as melanoma, head and neck, liver or kidney cancer. The rearrangement uses TRBV10-2 and TRBJ1-4; TRBD1 might be the D (5 bases). The sample here was CD4+ or CD8+ T cells sorted from blood, taken in a trial of the OX40 agonist ivuxolimab. The CDR3 reads CASSELGGTNEKLFF. DNA of the CDR3: TGCGCCAGCAGTGAGTTGGGGGGAACTAATGAAAAACTGTTTTTT.